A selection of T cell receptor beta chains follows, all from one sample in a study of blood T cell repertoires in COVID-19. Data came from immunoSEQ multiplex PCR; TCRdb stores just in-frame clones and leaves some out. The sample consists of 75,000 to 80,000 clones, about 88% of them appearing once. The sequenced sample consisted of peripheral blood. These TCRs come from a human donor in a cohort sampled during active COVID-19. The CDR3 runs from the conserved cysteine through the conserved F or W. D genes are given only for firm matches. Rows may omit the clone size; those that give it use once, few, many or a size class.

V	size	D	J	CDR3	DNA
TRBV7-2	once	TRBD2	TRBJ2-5	CASSLSSGGKETQYF	TGTGCCAGCAGCTTAAGCAGCGGGGGAAAAGAGACCCAGTACTTC
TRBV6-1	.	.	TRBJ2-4	CASSERRRSAKNIQYF	TGTGCCAGCAGTGAAAGGAGGCGTTCGGCCAAAAACATTCAGTACTTC
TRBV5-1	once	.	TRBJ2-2	CASSLAQGTGELFF	TGCGCCAGCAGCTTGGCTCAGGGAACCGGGGAGCTGTTTTTT
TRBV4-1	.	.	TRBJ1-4	CASSPPEQPYNEKLFF	TGCGCCAGCAGCCCTCCTGAGCAACCGTATAATGAAAAACTGTTTTTT
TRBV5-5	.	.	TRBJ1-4	CASSLITTNEKLFF	TGTGCCAGCAGCTTGATTACAACTAATGAAAAACTGTTTTTT
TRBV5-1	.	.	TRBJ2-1	CASSLDGQSYNEQFF	TGCGCCAGCAGCTTGGACGGACAGTCCTACAATGAGCAGTTCTTC
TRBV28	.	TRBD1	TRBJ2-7	CASSLPTGTADYEQYF	TGTGCCAGCAGTTTACCCACCGGGACAGCGGACTACGAGCAGTACTTC
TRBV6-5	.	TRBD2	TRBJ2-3	CASSLGLVSTDTQYF	TGTGCCAGCAGCTTAGGACTAGTAAGCACAGATACGCAGTATTTT
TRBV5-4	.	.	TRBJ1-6	CASSLGGDYNSPLHF	TGTGCCAGCAGCTTGGGGGGGGACTATAATTCACCCCTCCACTTT
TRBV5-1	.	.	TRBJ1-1	CASSSTGMSTEAFF	TGCGCCAGCAGCTCGACAGGAATGAGCACTGAAGCTTTCTTT
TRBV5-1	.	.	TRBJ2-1	CASSFSQGQQFF	TGCGCCAGCAGCTTCTCACAGGGACAGCAGTTCTTC
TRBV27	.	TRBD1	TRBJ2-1	CASTVLGTALNNEQFF	TGTGCCAGCACCGTACTGGGGACAGCACTTAACAATGAGCAGTTCTTC
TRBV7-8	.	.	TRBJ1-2	CASSPENRDYGYTF	TGTGCCAGCAGCCCCGAGAACAGGGACTATGGCTACACCTTC
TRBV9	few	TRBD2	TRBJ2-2	CASSDPPGLANTGELFF	TGTGCCAGCAGTGATCCTCCGGGACTAGCGAACACCGGGGAGCTGTTTTTT
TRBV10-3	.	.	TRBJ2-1	CAISESRTEYNEQFF	TGTGCCATCAGTGAGTCTCGGACAGAGTACAATGAGCAGTTCTTC
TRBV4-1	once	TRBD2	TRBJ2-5	CASSQELGVGGETQYF	TGCGCCAGCAGCCAAGAGTTAGGGGTCGGGGGGGAGACCCAGTACTTC
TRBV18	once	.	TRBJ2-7	CASSRSAVAEQYF	TGTGCCAGCTCACGTTCGGCAGTAGCCGAGCAGTACTTC
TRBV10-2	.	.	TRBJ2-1	CASSYQGSHSYNEQFF	TGCGCCAGCAGTTATCAGGGGTCTCACTCCTACAATGAGCAGTTCTTC